This record looks at one T cell receptor (beta chain) sequence and its context. Its antigen specificity is not known. Base qualities are not at hand, and no much larger clone is one base apart. These data come from a study of T cell changes during pregnancy in multiple sclerosis (dated by TCRdb to the late 2010s). With regard to the full study: The study looked at changes in the T cell repertoire across pregnancy in women with multiple sclerosis.

Libraries were prepared through the immunoSEQ multiplex PCR assay. TCRdb limited this immuneACCESS table to in-frame rearrangements with V and J called. A share of clones is missing; checked studies link under half to unresolved V genes, and the rest is unexplained. Counted in this sample were tens of thousands of clones; roughly 89% of them appeared once. Together, the top ten hold approximately 6.1% of the sample. The sequence was collected from a female donor with multiple sclerosis, enrolled in a pregnancy study. The sample consisted of CD8+ T cells from peripheral blood mononuclear cells, taken in the second trimester of pregnancy.

For the CDR3, the sequence is CASSLDRREDLWANVLTF. The DNA is TGTGCCAGCAGCTTAGATCGCCGGGAGGATCTCTGGGCCAACGTCCTGACTTTC. The rearranged chain carries TRBV7-2 and TRBJ2-6, with 7 bases aligning to TRBD2. Per the germline V gene, SGHTA is the CDR1 and FQGNSA is the CDR2. Unmatched junction bases come to 11, with V trimmed by 1 base and J by 5 bases. The CDR3, cysteine through phenylalanine, is 18 amino acids long. Only the CDR3 DNA is retained, 54 bases long and in frame from the first base.